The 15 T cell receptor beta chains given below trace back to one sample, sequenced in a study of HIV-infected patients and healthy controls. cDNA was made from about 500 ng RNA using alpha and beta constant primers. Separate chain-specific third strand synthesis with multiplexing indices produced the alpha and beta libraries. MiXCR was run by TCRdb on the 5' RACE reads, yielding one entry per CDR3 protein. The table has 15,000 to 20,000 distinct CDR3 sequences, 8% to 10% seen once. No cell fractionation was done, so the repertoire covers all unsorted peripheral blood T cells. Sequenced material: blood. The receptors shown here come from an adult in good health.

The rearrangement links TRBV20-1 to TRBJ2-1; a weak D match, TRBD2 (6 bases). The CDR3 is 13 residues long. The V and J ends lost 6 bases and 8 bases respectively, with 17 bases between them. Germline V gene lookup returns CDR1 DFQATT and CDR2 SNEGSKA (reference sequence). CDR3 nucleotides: TGCAGTGCAACCCCGATGACTAGTTATGAGCAGTTCTTC. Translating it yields CSATPMTSYEQFF.

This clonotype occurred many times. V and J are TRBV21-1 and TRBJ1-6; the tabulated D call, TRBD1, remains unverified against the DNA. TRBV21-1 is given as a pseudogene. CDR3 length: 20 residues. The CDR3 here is CASSPNGRGSDIRNNSPLHF. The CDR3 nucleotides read TGTGCCAGCAGCCCAAACGGCAGGGGATCGGATATAAGGAATAATTCACCCCTCCACTTT.

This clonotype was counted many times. The CDR3 DNA reads as TGTGCCAGCACCGAAGGACTATCCTACAATGAGCAGTTCTTC. Encoded protein: CASTEGLSYNEQFF. The chain combines TRBV5-4 with TRBJ2-1; D may be TRBD2 (6 bases). V was shortened by 6 bases and J by 1 base, with 11 bases between the two germline ends. The CDR3 is 14 amino acids. From germline, CDR1 is SGHNT and CDR2 YYREEE (reference sequence).

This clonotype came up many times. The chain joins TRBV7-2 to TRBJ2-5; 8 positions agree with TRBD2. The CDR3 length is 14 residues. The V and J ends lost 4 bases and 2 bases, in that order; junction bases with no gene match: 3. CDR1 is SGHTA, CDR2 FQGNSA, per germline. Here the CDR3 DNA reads TGTGCCAGCAGCTCCCAGCGGGGGCAAGAGACCCAGTACTTC. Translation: CASSSQRGQETQYF.

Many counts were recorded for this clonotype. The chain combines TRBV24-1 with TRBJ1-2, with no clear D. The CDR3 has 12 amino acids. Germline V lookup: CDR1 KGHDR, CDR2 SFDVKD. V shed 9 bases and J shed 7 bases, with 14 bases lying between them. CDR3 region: CATSDRVVGYTF. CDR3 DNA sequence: TGTGCCACCTCTGATCGGGTCGTTGGCTACACCTTC.

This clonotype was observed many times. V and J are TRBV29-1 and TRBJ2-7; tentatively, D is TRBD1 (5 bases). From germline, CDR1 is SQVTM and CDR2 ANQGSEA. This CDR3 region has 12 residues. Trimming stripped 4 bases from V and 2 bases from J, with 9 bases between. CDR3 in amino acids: CSVAQGTYEQYF. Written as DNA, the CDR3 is TGCAGCGTTGCCCAGGGTACCTACGAGCAGTACTTC.

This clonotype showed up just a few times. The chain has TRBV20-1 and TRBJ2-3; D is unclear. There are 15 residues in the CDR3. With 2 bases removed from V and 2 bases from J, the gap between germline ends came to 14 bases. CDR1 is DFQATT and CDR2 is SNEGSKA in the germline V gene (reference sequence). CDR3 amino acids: CSARPFQRYTDTQYF. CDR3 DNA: TGCAGTGCTAGACCCTTCCAGCGTTACACAGATACGCAGTATTTT.

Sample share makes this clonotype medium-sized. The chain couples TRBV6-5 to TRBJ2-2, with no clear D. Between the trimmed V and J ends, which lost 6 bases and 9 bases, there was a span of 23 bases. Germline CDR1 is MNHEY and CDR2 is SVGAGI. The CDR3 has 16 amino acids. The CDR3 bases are TGTGCCAGCAGGCGCACAAGATCGCTAGATAGTCGGGAGCTGTTTTTT. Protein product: CASRRTRSLDSRELFF.

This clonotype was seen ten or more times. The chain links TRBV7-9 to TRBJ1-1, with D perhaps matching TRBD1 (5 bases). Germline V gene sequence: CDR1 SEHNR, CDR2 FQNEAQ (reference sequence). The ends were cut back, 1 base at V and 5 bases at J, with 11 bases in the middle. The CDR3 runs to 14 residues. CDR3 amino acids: CASSLGGGETEAFF. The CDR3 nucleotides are TGTGCCAGCAGCTTAGGGGGGGGTGAAACTGAAGCTTTCTTT.

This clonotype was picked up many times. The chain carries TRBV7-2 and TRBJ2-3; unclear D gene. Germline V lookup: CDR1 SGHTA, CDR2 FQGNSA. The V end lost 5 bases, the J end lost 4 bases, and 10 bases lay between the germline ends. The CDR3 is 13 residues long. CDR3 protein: CASSVWSSDTQYF. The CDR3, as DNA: TGTGCCAGCAGCGTATGGAGCTCAGATACGCAGTATTTT.

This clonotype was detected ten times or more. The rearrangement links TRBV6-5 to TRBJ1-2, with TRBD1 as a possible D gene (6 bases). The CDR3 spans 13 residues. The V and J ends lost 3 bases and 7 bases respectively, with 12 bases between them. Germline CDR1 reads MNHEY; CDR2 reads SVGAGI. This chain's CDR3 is CASSYDRGAGYTF. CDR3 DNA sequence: TGTGCCAGCAGTTATGATCGGGGGGCTGGCTACACCTTC.

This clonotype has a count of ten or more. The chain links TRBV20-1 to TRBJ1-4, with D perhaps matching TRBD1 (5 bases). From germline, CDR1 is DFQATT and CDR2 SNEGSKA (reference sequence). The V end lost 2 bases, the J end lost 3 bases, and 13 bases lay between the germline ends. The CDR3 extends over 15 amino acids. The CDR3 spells CSARPRQISNEKLFF. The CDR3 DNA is TGCAGTGCTAGACCCCGACAGATTTCTAATGAAAAACTGTTTTTT.

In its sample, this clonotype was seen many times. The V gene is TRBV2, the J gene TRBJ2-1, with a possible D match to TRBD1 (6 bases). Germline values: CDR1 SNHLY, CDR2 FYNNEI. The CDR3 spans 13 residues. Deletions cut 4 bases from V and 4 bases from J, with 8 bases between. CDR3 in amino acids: CASSGRGYNEQFF. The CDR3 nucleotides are TGTGCCAGCAGTGGAAGGGGGTACAATGAGCAGTTCTTC. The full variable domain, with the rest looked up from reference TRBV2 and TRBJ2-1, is EPEVTQTPSHQVTQMGQEVILRCVPISNHLYFYWYRQILGQKVEFLVSFYNNEISEKSEIFDDQFSVERPDGSNFTLKIRSTKLEDSAMYFCASSGRGYNEQFFGPGTRLTVL.

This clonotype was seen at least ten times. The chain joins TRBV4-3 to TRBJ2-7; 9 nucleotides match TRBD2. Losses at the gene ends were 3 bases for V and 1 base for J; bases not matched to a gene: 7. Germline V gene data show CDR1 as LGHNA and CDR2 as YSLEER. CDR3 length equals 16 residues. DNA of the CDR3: TGCGCCAGCAGCCAGACCATGAGCGGGGGGTCCTACGAGCAGTACTTC. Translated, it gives CASSQTMSGGSYEQYF.

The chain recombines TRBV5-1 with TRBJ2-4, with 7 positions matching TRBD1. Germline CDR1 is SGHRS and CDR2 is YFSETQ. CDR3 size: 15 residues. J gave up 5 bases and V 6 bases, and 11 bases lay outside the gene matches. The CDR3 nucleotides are TGCGCCAGCAAGAGTCTCCCAGGGACAGAAAACATTCAGTACTTC. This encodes CASKSLPGTENIQYF. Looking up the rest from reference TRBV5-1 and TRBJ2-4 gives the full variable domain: KAGVTQTPRYLIKTRGQQVTLSCSPISGHRSVSWYQQTPGQGLQFLFEYFSETQRNKGNFPGRFSGRQFSNSRSEMNVSTLELGDSALYLCASKSLPGTENIQYFGAGTRLSVL.